The T cell receptor (beta chain) under discussion was sequenced for a study of cytomegalovirus exposure and HLA in healthy donors. Generated by immunoSEQ multiplex PCR, the TCRdb table keeps only in-frame clones and is missing some. The table lists 200,000 to 250,000 clones, 75% to 90% of them singletons. CDR3 size: 14 residues. V lost 4 bases, J lost 1 base, and 7 bases lay in between. Germline-derived CDR1 and CDR2 are SNHLY and FYNNEI. A remark on this clone: The sample has other DNA sequences that encode this CDR3 too.

What was sequenced was PBMCs. J is TRBJ1-4 and V is TRBV2, with D possibly matching TRBD1 (6 bases). This receptor was identified in a woman aged 30 to 39 in good health and CMV-seropositive. CDR3 sequence reads: CASSAGQTNEKLFF. Written as DNA, the CDR3 is TGTGCCAGCAGTGCGGGACAAACTAATGAAAAACTGTTTTTT.